The 10 T cell receptor beta chains reported below all come from one sample, sequenced in a study of blood T cell repertoires in COVID-19. Here immunoSEQ multiplex PCR was the method, and the copy in TCRdb shows in-frame clones only, minus some. This sample yields around 310,000 clones, of which around 89% are seen a single time; around a tenth belongs to the top ten. The sample consisted of PBMCs or T cells enriched from blood (not recorded which). The receptors originated from a woman in her thirties or forties who had recovered from COVID-19.

The genes are TRBV18 and TRBJ2-2; TRBD2 matches at 9 bases. This CDR3 spans 16 amino acids. Trimming at V came to 3 bases and at J to 4 bases, leaving 6 bases not matched to a gene. Germline V gene lookup returns CDR1 KGHSH and CDR2 LQKENI. The CDR3 coding sequence is TGTGCCAGCTCACCGGGGCTAGCGGGACCCACCGGGGAGCTGTTTTTT. Its protein is CASSPGLAGPTGELFF.

The sample holds one count of this clone. The V call is TRBV29-1, the J call TRBJ2-5; D may be TRBD1 (5 bases). CDR3 length: 13 residues. From germline, CDR1 is SQVTM and CDR2 ANQGSEA. Trimming took off 6 bases at V and 2 bases at J, with 13 bases between the two ends. CDR3 nucleotides: TGCAGCGTCCGCCGGACATTTCAAGAGACCCAGTACTTC. Translating gives CSVRRTFQETQYF.

The chain uses TRBV19 and TRBJ2-1; 14 bases match TRBD2. Per the germline V gene, CDR1 is LNHDA and CDR2 is SQIVND (reference sequence). The CDR3 spans 13 residues. The CDR3 sequence: CALGLAGVNEQFF. In nucleotides, the CDR3 is TGTGCGCTGGGACTAGCGGGAGTCAATGAGCAGTTCTTC.

The chain couples TRBV7-2 to TRBJ2-5, with D perhaps matching TRBD2 (7 bases). This CDR3 spans 16 amino acids. Trimming took off 4 bases at V and 4 bases at J, with 19 bases between the two ends. Germline CDR1 SGHTA, CDR2 FQGNSA. Here the CDR3 reads CASSSLGGASLETQYF. DNA for the CDR3: TGTGCCAGCAGCTCCTTGGGGGGGGCGTCATTAGAGACCCAGTACTTC.

This chain links TRBV7-9 with TRBJ1-5, with 7 bases matching TRBD1. V lost 5 bases to trimming and J lost 2 bases; unmatched junction nucleotides: 6. Germline V gene lookup returns CDR1 SEHNR and CDR2 FQNEAQ (reference sequence). The CDR3 spans 15 residues. The CDR3 DNA reads as TGTGCCAGCAGCCAGTCGGGGACAGGCAATCAGCCCCAGCATTTT. Translating gives CASSQSGTGNQPQHF.

CDR3 sequence reads: CASSVSSNNEQFF. DNA of the CDR3: TGTGCCAGCAGTGTTTCTAGCAATAATGAGCAGTTCTTC. The V call is TRBV6-1, the J call TRBJ2-1; TRBD2 might be the D (5 bases). Trimming cost V 4 bases and J 7 bases, with 11 bases left between them. Germline V CDR1 and CDR2: MNHNS, SASEGT. The CDR3 loop spans 13 amino acids.

The rearrangement joins TRBV7-2 to TRBJ2-3; 14 bases map to TRBD2. The germline CDR1 and CDR2 sequences are SGHTA and FQGNSA. This CDR3 contains 17 residues. J lost 5 bases, V lost 4 bases, and 8 bases had no gene match. In nucleotides, the CDR3 is TGTGCCAGCAGCTCTCGACAGGGACTAGCGGGGGAAGATACGCAGTATTTT. Its protein is CASSSRQGLAGEDTQYF.

The gene calls are TRBV7-8 and TRBJ1-3; the match to TRBD1 covers 11 bases. The junction had 12 bases not matched to a gene; V was cut back by 4 bases and J by 4 bases. The CDR3 has 18 residues. CDR1 is SGHVS, CDR2 FQNEAQ, per germline. This CDR3 reads CASSSGQGARFIGNTIYF. CDR3 in DNA: TGTGCCAGCAGCTCCGGACAGGGGGCTCGATTCATCGGAAACACCATATATTTT.

The chain links TRBV5-6 to TRBJ1-1; maybe TRBD1 (6 bases). The CDR3 has 15 amino acids. Germline V gene data show CDR1 as SGHDT and CDR2 as YYEEEE. The V and J ends lost 2 bases and 4 bases respectively, with 15 bases between them. DNA of the CDR3: TGTGCCAGCAGCTTTTATTCATTGGGGGCCACTGAAGCTTTCTTT. Its translation is CASSFYSLGATEAFF.

This clone came up a few times. The J gene is TRBJ1-3, the V gene TRBV18, with 8 bases aligning to TRBD1. From germline, CDR1 is KGHSH and CDR2 LQKENI. The CDR3 loop spans 16 amino acids. V was clipped by 6 bases and J by 4 bases; unmatched bases: 11. This CDR3 is CASSPVDRDAGNTIYF. Here the CDR3 DNA reads TGTGCCAGCTCCCCAGTGGACAGGGATGCCGGAAACACCATATATTTT.